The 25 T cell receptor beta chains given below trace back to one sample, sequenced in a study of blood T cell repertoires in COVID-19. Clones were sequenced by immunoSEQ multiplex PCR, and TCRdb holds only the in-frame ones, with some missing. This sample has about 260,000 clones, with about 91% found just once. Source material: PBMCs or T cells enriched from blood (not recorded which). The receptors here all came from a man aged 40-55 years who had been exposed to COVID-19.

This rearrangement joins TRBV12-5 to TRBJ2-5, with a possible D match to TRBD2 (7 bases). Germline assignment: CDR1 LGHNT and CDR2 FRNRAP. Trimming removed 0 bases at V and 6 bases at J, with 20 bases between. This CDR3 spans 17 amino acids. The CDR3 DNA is TGTGCTAGTGGTTTGGTCCTTGGGGGGGACATCATAAAGACCCAGTACTTC. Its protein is CASGLVLGGDIIKTQYF.

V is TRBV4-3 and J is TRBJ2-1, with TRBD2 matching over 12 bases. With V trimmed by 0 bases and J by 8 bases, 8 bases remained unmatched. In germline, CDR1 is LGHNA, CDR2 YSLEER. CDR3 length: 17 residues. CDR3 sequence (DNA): TGCGCCAGCAGCCAAGATCTGACTAGCGGGGGCCTTCATGAGCAGTTCTTC. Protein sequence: CASSQDLTSGGLHEQFF.

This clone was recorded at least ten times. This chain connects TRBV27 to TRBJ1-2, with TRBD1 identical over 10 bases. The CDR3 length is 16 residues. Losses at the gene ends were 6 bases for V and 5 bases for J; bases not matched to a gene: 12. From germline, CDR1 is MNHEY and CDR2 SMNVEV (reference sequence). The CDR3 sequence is CASRPPRDRGTYGYTF. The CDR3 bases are TGTGCCAGCAGGCCGCCCCGGGACAGGGGTACTTATGGCTACACCTTC.

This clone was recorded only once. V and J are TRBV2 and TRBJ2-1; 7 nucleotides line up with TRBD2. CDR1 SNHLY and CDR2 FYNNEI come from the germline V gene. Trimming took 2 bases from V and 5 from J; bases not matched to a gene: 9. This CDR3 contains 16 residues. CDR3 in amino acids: CASSEFLAETNNEQFF. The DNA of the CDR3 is TGTGCCAGCAGTGAATTCCTAGCGGAGACTAACAATGAGCAGTTCTTC.

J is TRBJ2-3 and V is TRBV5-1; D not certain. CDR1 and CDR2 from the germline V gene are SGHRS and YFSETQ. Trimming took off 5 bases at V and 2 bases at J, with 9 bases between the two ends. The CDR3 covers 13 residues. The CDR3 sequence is CASRGGNTDTQYF. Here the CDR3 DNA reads TGCGCCAGCAGAGGCGGAAACACAGATACGCAGTATTTT.

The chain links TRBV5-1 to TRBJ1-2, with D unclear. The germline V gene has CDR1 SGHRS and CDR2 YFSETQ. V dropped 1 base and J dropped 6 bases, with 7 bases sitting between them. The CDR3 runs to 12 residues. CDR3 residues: CASSLSNHGYTF. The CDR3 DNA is TGCGCCAGCAGCTTGAGCAACCATGGCTACACCTTC. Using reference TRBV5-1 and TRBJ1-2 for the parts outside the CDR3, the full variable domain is KAGVTQTPRYLIKTRGQQVTLSCSPISGHRSVSWYQQTPGQGLQFLFEYFSETQRNKGNFPGRFSGRQFSNSRSEMNVSTLELGDSALYLCASSLSNHGYTFGSGTRLTVV.

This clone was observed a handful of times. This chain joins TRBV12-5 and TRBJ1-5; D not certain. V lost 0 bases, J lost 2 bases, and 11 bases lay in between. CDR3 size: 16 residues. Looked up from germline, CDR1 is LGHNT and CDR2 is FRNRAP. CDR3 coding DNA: TGTGCTAGTGGTTTGGTGCGAGTCTCGGGCAATCAGCCCCAGCATTTT. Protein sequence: CASGLVRVSGNQPQHF. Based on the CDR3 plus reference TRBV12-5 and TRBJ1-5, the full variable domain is DARVTQTPRHKVTEMGQEVTMRCQPILGHNTVFWYRQTMMQGLELLAYFRNRAPLDDSGMPKDRFSAEMPDATLATLKIQPSEPRDSAVYFCASGLVRVSGNQPQHFGDGTRLSIL.

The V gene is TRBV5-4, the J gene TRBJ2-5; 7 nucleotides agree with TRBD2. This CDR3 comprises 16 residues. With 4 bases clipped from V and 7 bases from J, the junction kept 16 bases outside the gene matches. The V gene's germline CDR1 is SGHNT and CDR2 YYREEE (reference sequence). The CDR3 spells CASSPQIAGGAWTQYF. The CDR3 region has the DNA TGTGCCAGCAGCCCACAAATAGCGGGTGGCGCGTGGACCCAGTACTTC.

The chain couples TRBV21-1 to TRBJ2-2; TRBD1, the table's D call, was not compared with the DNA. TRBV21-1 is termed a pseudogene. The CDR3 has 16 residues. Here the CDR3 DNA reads TGTGCCAGCAGGGGGAGACAGGTGGCGAACACCGGGGAGCTGTTTTTT. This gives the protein CASRGRQVANTGELFF.

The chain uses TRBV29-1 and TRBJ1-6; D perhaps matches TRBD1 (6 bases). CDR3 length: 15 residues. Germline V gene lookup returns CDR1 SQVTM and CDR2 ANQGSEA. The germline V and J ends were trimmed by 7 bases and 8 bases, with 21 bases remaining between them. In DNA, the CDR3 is TGCAGCGCCACAACCAGCGGGGGCGGCGATTCACCCCTCCACTTT. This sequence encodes CSATTSGGGDSPLHF.

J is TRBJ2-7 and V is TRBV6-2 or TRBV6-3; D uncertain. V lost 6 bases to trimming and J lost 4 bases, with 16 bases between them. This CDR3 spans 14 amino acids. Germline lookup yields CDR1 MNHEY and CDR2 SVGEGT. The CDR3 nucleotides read TGTGCCAGCAGCACCGCCCCAGTTCAGTACGAGCAGTACTTC. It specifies CASSTAPVQYEQYF.

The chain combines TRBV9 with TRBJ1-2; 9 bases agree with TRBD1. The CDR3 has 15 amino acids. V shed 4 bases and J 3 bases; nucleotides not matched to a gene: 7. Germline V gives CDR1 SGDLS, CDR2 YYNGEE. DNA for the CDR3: TGTGCCAGCAGCCCAAGGGACAGGGCAGACTATGGCTACACCTTC. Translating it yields CASSPRDRADYGYTF. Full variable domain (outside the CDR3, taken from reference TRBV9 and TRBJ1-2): DSGVTQTPKHLITATGQRVTLRCSPRSGDLSVYWYQQSLDQGLQFLIQYYNGEERAKGNILERFSAQQFPDLHSELNLSSLELGDSALYFCASSPRDRADYGYTFGSGTRLTVV.

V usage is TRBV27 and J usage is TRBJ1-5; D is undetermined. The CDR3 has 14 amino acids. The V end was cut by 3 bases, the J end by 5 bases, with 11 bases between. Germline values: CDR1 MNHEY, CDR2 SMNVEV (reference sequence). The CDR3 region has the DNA TGTGCCAGCAGTTTTGGTGGCTTCCATCAGCCCCAGCATTTT. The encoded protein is CASSFGGFHQPQHF.

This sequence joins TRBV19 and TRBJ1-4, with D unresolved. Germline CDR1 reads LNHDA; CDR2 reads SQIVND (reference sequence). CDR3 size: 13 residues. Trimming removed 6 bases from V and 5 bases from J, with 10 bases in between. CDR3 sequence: CASSSRENEKLFF. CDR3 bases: TGTGCCAGTAGCTCCCGGGAGAATGAAAAACTGTTTTTT.

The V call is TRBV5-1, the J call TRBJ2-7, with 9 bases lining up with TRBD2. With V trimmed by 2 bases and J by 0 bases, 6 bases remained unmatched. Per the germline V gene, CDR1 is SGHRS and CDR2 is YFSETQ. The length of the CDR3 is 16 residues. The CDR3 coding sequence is TGCGCCAGCAGCTTAGGTAGCGGGAGTCCCTCCTACGAGCAGTACTTC. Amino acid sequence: CASSLGSGSPSYEQYF.

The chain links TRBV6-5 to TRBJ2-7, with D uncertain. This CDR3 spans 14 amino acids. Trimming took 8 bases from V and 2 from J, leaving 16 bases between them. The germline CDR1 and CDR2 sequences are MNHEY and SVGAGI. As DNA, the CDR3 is TGTGCCAGCTCGCAAACGACAATAACCTACGAGCAGTACTTC. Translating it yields CASSQTTITYEQYF.

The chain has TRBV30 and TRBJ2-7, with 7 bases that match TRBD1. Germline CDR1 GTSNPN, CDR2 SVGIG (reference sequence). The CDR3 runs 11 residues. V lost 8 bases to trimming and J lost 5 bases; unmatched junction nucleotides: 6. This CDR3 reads CAGARGNEQYF. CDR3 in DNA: TGTGCCGGCGCCAGGGGGAACGAGCAGTACTTC.

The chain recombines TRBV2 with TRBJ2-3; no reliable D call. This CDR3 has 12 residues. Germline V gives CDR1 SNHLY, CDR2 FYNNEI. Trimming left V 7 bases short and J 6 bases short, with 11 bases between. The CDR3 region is CASNFLRDTQYF. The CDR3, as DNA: TGTGCCAGCAACTTCCTCCGGGATACGCAGTATTTT. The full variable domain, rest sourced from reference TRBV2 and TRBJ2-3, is EPEVTQTPSHQVTQMGQEVILRCVPISNHLYFYWYRQILGQKVEFLVSFYNNEISEKSEIFDDQFSVERPDGSNFTLKIRSTKLEDSAMYFCASNFLRDTQYFGPGTRLTVL.

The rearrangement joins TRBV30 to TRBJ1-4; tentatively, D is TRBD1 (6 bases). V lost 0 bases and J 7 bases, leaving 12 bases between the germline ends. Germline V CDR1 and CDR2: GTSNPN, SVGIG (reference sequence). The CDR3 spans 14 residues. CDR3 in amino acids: CAWSVGQGSEKLFF. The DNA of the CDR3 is TGTGCCTGGAGTGTAGGGCAGGGGAGTGAAAAACTGTTTTTT.

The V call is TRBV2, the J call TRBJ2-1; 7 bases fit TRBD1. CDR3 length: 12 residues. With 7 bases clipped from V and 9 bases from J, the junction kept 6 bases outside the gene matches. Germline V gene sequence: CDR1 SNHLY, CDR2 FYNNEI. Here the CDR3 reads CASTEGGVEQFF. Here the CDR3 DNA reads TGTGCCAGCACCGAAGGGGGCGTTGAGCAGTTCTTC.

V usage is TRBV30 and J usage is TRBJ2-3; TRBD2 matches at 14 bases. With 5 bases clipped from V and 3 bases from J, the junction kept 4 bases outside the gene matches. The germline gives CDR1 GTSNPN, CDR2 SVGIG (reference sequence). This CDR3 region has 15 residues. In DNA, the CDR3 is TGTGCCTGGCGGACTAGCGGGAGGATAACAGATACGCAGTATTTT. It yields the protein CAWRTSGRITDTQYF.

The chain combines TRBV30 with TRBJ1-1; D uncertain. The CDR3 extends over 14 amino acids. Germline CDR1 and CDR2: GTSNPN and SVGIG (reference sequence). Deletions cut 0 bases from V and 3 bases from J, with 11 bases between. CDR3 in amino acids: CAWSVTGSHTEAFF. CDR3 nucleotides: TGTGCCTGGAGTGTAACGGGGTCTCACACTGAAGCTTTCTTT.

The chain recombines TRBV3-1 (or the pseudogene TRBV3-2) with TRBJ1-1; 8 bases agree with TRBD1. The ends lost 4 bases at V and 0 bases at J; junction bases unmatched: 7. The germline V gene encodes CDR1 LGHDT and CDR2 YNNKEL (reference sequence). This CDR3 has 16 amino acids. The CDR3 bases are TGTGCCAGCAGCCTTAGGACAGGGCTCCTGAACACTGAAGCTTTCTTT. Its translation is CASSLRTGLLNTEAFF.

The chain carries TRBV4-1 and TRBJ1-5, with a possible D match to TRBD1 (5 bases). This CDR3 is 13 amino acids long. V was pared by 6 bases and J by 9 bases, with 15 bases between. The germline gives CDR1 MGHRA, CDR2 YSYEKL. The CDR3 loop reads CASRKTDSGPQHF. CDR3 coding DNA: TGCGCCAGCAGAAAGACAGACTCCGGGCCCCAGCATTTT.

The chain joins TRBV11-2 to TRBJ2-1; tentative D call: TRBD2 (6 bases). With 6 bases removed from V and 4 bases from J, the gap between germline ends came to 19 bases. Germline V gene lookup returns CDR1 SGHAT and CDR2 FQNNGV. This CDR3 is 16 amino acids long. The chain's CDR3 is CASRPIVLADYNEQFF. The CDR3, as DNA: TGTGCCAGCAGACCCATCGTATTAGCGGATTACAATGAGCAGTTCTTC. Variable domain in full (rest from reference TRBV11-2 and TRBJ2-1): EAGVAQSPRYKIIEKRQSVAFWCNPISGHATLYWYQQILGQGPKLLIQFQNNGVVDDSQLPKDRFSAERLKGVDSTLKIQPAKLEDSAVYLCASRPIVLADYNEQFFGPGTRLTVL.